Shown below are 30 T cell receptor beta chains from a single sample sequenced in a study of cytotoxic CD8 clonotypes in ibrutinib-treated CLL. TCRdb's table, derived via immunoSEQ multiplex PCR, lists solely in-frame clones and lacks some. The sample has roughly 190,000 clones, 72% seen once; the top ten hold 13%. Sequencing used PBMCs, obtained after 24 months of ibrutinib treatment. These receptor sequences come from a human donor with chronic lymphocytic leukemia.

This sequence joins TRBV14 and TRBJ2-5; no definite D call. Between the trimmed V and J ends, which lost 0 bases and 5 bases, there was a span of 13 bases. The CDR3 is 15 residues long. CDR1 SGHDN and CDR2 FVKESK come from the germline V gene. The CDR3 reads CASSQDRARGETQYF. CDR3 DNA: TGTGCCAGCAGCCAAGATAGGGCTCGTGGTGAGACCCAGTACTTC.

The chain carries TRBV4-3 and TRBJ1-4; D is undetermined. The germline V gene has CDR1 LGHNA and CDR2 YSLEER. CDR3 length equals 17 residues. Trimming stripped 0 bases from V and 7 bases from J, with 18 bases between. Written as DNA, the CDR3 is TGCGCCAGCAGCCAAGACATAGCGAGATTCAGAGGTGAAAAACTGTTTTTT. This gives the protein CASSQDIARFRGEKLFF.

The genes are TRBV4-3 and TRBJ2-3; D unclear. Germline V gene lookup returns CDR1 LGHNA and CDR2 YSLEER. CDR3 length equals 14 residues. The V gene lost 0 bases and the J gene lost 2 bases, with 6 bases spanning the gap. CDR3 nucleotides: TGCGCCAGCAGCCAAGACGCGACCACAGATACGCAGTATTTT. Encoded protein: CASSQDATTDTQYF.

The chain has TRBV15 and TRBJ2-1, with 8 bases fitting TRBD2. V lost 0 bases and J lost 4; bases outside the gene matches: 5. CDR3 size: 16 residues. Germline V gene data show CDR1 as LNHNV and CDR2 as YYDKDF (reference sequence). The CDR3 region has the DNA TGTGCCACCAGCAGAGAGGGGACTAGTGCTTACAATGAGCAGTTCTTC. Protein: CATSREGTSAYNEQFF.

This clone was counted between two and nine times. This chain connects TRBV27 to TRBJ2-5; 10 nucleotides match TRBD1. The CDR3 has 16 residues. J gave up 9 bases and V 6 bases, and 16 bases lay outside the gene matches. The V gene's germline CDR1 is MNHEY and CDR2 SMNVEV (reference sequence). The CDR3 loop is CASSTNGGTGVGAQYF. The CDR3 DNA sequence: TGTGCCAGCAGCACCAATGGGGGGACAGGGGTAGGGGCCCAGTACTTC.

This clone was found a few times. The V call is TRBV7-9, the J call TRBJ1-1; D is perhaps TRBD1 (5 bases). This CDR3 is built from 13 residues. CDR1 is SEHNR and CDR2 is FQNEAQ in the germline V gene (reference sequence). The ends were cut back, 6 bases at V and 0 bases at J, with 8 bases in the middle. In DNA, the CDR3 is TGTGCCAGCAGGTGGGACTTGAACACTGAAGCTTTCTTT. The encoded protein is CASRWDLNTEAFF.

This clone was detected once. The rearrangement joins TRBV6-5 to TRBJ1-3; 7 bases agree with TRBD1. The junction had 6 bases not matched to a gene; V was cut back by 4 bases and J by 0 bases. CDR3 length equals 16 residues. Germline loops: CDR1 MNHEY, CDR2 SVGAGI. This CDR3 reads CASSSRTGPSGNTIYF. The CDR3 DNA sequence: TGTGCCAGCAGTTCTCGGACAGGCCCCTCTGGAAACACCATATATTTT.

This chain uses TRBV5-6 with TRBJ2-3; 14 nucleotides line up with TRBD2. The V gene's germline CDR1 is SGHDT and CDR2 YYEEEE. V shed 7 bases and J 2 bases; nucleotides not matched to a gene: 6. The CDR3 spans 16 residues. DNA for the CDR3: TGTGCCAGCCTTAGACTAGCGGGAGGGACCACAGATACGCAGTATTTT. Encoded protein: CASLRLAGGTTDTQYF.

Details on this clone: A junction end diverges from the germline sequence, so it may reflect a read error. The chain employs TRBV28 and TRBJ2-7; D is uncertain. The V gene's germline CDR1 is MDHEN and CDR2 SYDVKM. CDR3 length: 14 residues. CDR3 protein: CASCLWTTSYEQYF. As DNA, the CDR3 is TGTGCCAGCTGTTTGTGGACCACATCGTACGAGCAGTACTTC.

J is TRBJ2-7 and V is TRBV28; D perhaps matches TRBD2 (6 bases). CDR1 is MDHEN and CDR2 is SYDVKM in the germline V gene. The CDR3 is 12 residues long. Trimming cost V 6 bases and J 4 bases, with 10 bases left between them. The CDR3 nucleotides read TGTGCCAGCAGCCCCGGGGGATACGAGCAGTACTTC. Translation gives CASSPGGYEQYF.

Concerning this clone: This same CDR3 is encoded by further DNA sequences in the sample. CDR3 DNA sequence: TGTGCCAGCAGTCCCGGTGGCTACGAGCAGTACTTC. Its translation: CASSPGGYEQYF. The genes are TRBV27 and TRBJ2-7; D gene uncertain. Germline V gene data show CDR1 as MNHEY and CDR2 as SMNVEV (reference sequence). V lost 5 bases, J lost 3 bases, and 8 bases lay in between. The CDR3 contains 12 residues.

V is TRBV5-1 and J is TRBJ1-1, with D uncertain. The V end was cut by 3 bases, the J end by 5 bases, with 17 bases between. The length of the CDR3 is 15 residues. Germline V gene lookup returns CDR1 SGHRS and CDR2 YFSETQ. CDR3: CASSSPNGVGTEAFF. The CDR3 DNA follows: TGCGCCAGCAGCTCCCCAAATGGGGTCGGGACTGAAGCTTTCTTT.

This chain joins TRBV18 and TRBJ2-1; 9 bases match TRBD1. Trimming took 5 bases from V and 9 from J; bases not matched to a gene: 5. CDR3 size: 13 residues. The germline V gene encodes CDR1 KGHSH and CDR2 LQKENI. Written as DNA, the CDR3 is TGTGCCAGCTCAAATACAGGGGGCGGTGAGCAGTTCTTC. Protein sequence: CASSNTGGGEQFF.

This chain uses TRBV25-1 with TRBJ2-2; TRBD2 might be the D (6 bases). The CDR3 runs to 13 residues. In germline, CDR1 is MGHDK, CDR2 SYGVNS. The V end was cut by 4 bases, the J end by 6 bases, with 9 bases between. CDR3 loop: CASSVGSAGELFF. CDR3 DNA: TGTGCCAGCAGTGTCGGGAGTGCCGGGGAGCTGTTTTTT.

This chain links TRBV15 with TRBJ2-1; 10 nucleotides align to TRBD2. The CDR3 consists of 16 residues. Germline V gene sequence: CDR1 LNHNV, CDR2 YYDKDF (reference sequence). The trim removed 4 bases at V and 4 bases at J, leaving 7 bases unmatched. CDR3 sequence reads: CATSTTTSGIYNEQFF. CDR3 nucleotides: TGTGCCACCAGCACAACCACTAGCGGGATATACAATGAGCAGTTCTTC.

V and J are TRBV28 and TRBJ2-7, with D possibly being TRBD1 (5 bases). CDR3 size: 12 residues. From germline, CDR1 is MDHEN and CDR2 SYDVKM. The V gene lost 3 bases and the J gene lost 7 bases, with 10 bases spanning the gap. CDR3 coding DNA: TGTGCCAGCAGTTTCCCAGGGTTTGAGCAGTACTTC. Residues: CASSFPGFEQYF.

The rearrangement joins TRBV30 to TRBJ2-7; the D gene is possibly TRBD1 (6 bases). V lost 4 bases and J lost 9, with 13 bases in between. The CDR3 covers 11 residues. The germline V gene has CDR1 GTSNPN and CDR2 SVGIG (reference sequence). The CDR3 bases are TGTGCCTGGATTAAACAGGGTCCGCAGTACTTC. This translates into CAWIKQGPQYF.

This clone has only a few counts. The gene calls are TRBV27 and TRBJ2-7; 7 positions match TRBD2. V lost 9 bases to trimming and J lost 3 bases; unmatched junction nucleotides: 11. Looked up from germline, CDR1 is MNHEY and CDR2 is SMNVEV (reference sequence). This CDR3 spans 14 amino acids. The CDR3 sequence is CASSHWGGSYEQYF. The CDR3 DNA reads TGTGCCAGTTCTCACTGGGGGGGTAGCTACGAGCAGTACTTC.

The chain uses TRBV7-6 and TRBJ2-7; TRBD1 matches 7 bases. Unmatched junction bases numbered 11, after V lost 5 bases and J lost 4 bases. Germline V gives CDR1 SGHVS, CDR2 FNYEAQ. CDR3 size: 15 residues. The CDR3, as DNA: TGTGCCAGCAGCAGACTCCGGGACAGTATTTACGAGCAGTACTTC. It is translated as CASSRLRDSIYEQYF.

This clone appeared a single time. This chain uses TRBV18 with TRBJ1-1, with unresolved D. Germline CDR1 reads KGHSH; CDR2 reads LQKENI. Trimming shortened V by 3 bases and J by 5 bases, and 13 bases separated the two germline ends. The CDR3 spans 14 residues. This CDR3 is CASSPGEVWTEAFF. The CDR3 nucleotides are TGTGCCAGCTCACCCGGCGAGGTTTGGACTGAAGCTTTCTTT.

The chain combines TRBV6-5 with TRBJ2-1, with D perhaps assigned TRBD1 or TRBD2 (5 bases each). This CDR3 has 14 amino acids. The germline CDR1 and CDR2 sequences are MNHEY and SVGAGI. V was trimmed by 9 bases and J by 9 bases, leaving 21 bases between them. The CDR3 DNA follows: TGTGCCAGTGCCCGGGACCTGAATCGGGGTGAGCAGTTCTTC. Translated: CASARDLNRGEQFF.

The chain links TRBV4-2 to TRBJ2-6; 9 nucleotides match TRBD2. Germline values: CDR1 LGHNA, CDR2 YNFKEQ. This CDR3 has 20 residues. After removal of 3 bases from V and 0 bases from J, the junction contained 12 bases not matched to a gene. The CDR3 DNA reads TGTGCCAGCAGCCACCGGGGTAGCGGGAGAACCAGCTCTGGGGCCAACGTCCTGACTTTC. The encoded protein is CASSHRGSGRTSSGANVLTF.

The chain employs TRBV7-2 and TRBJ1-5; D remains unclear. The CDR3 runs to 15 residues. The germline V and J ends were trimmed by 0 bases and 5 bases, with 11 bases remaining between them. Germline CDR1 is SGHTA and CDR2 is FQGNSA. CDR3 in DNA: TGTGCCAGCAGCTTAGCTAACAACGCCTATCAGCCCCAGCATTTT. Its translation: CASSLANNAYQPQHF.

The chain employs TRBV6-5 and TRBJ2-7, with 9 positions matching TRBD1. The germline V gene encodes CDR1 MNHEY and CDR2 SVGAGI. This CDR3 comprises 14 residues. Trimming cost V 2 bases and J 5 bases; bases outside gene matches: 4. CDR3 amino acids: CASSYGDRVHEQYF. CDR3 nucleotide sequence: TGTGCCAGCAGTTACGGGGACAGGGTCCACGAGCAGTACTTC.

This clone has just a few counts. The chain recombines TRBV5-6 with TRBJ1-2; D unresolved. V lost 0 bases and J lost 2, with 5 bases in between. The germline V gene encodes CDR1 SGHDT and CDR2 YYEEEE. CDR3 length equals 13 residues. The CDR3 spells CASSLVGNYGYTF. The CDR3 DNA reads as TGTGCCAGCAGCTTGGTAGGGAACTATGGCTACACCTTC.

The J gene is TRBJ2-2, the V gene TRBV6-5; possible D gene TRBD2, 6 bases. The germline gives CDR1 MNHEY, CDR2 SVGAGI. The V and J ends lost 7 bases and 0 bases respectively, with 9 bases between them. CDR3 length: 14 amino acids. CDR3 protein: CASTERANTGELFF. CDR3 bases: TGTGCCAGCACCGAGCGGGCGAACACCGGGGAGCTGTTTTTT.

This rearrangement joins TRBV6-6 to TRBJ2-1; D is undetermined. The germline V and J ends were trimmed by 0 bases and 8 bases, with 14 bases remaining between them. Germline values: CDR1 MNHNY, CDR2 SVGAGI (reference sequence). This CDR3 is built from 15 residues. The CDR3 DNA sequence: TGTGCCAGCAGTTACTCGAACTTTCGTGGCGATGAGCAGTTCTTC. It encodes CASSYSNFRGDEQFF.

J is TRBJ2-7 and V is TRBV7-2, with D possibly TRBD2 on 5 matching bases. Trimming left V 1 base short and J 5 bases short, with 12 bases between. Per the germline V gene, CDR1 is SGHTA and CDR2 is FQGNSA. CDR3 length equals 14 residues. The CDR3 DNA follows: TGTGCCAGCAGCTTAGGTCAGGAGGTCGACGAGCAGTACTTC. It is translated as CASSLGQEVDEQYF. Variable domain in full (rest from reference TRBV7-2 and TRBJ2-7): GAGVSQSPSNKVTEKGKDVELRCDPISGHTALYWYRQSLGQGLEFLIYFQGNSAPDKSGLPSDRFSAERTGGSVSTLTIQRTQQEDSAVYLCASSLGQEVDEQYFGPGTRLTVT.

This clone was seen more than once but under ten times. This sequence joins TRBV6-5 and TRBJ2-3; TRBD2 matches at 8 bases. In germline, CDR1 is MNHEY, CDR2 SVGAGI. After removal of 10 bases from V and 10 bases from J, the junction contained 19 bases not matched to a gene. This CDR3 is 15 amino acids long. CDR3 loop: CATRPPFAGGGPQYF. CDR3 DNA sequence: TGTGCCACACGCCCCCCCTTTGCGGGAGGAGGGCCGCAGTATTTT.

The chain joins TRBV27 to TRBJ2-1; D not certain. The CDR3 totals 16 residues. Looked up from germline, CDR1 is MNHEY and CDR2 is SMNVEV (reference sequence). Trimming stripped 5 bases from V and 0 bases from J, with 14 bases between. The CDR3 region is CASSLLSVSSYNEQFF. Here the CDR3 DNA reads TGTGCCAGCAGTCTCCTTTCGGTAAGCTCCTACAATGAGCAGTTCTTC.